Below, 10 T cell receptor beta chains from the same sample are listed, as sequenced in a study of blood T cell repertoires in COVID-19. Profiling relied on immunoSEQ multiplex PCR, and the TCRdb table lists in-frame clones only, not all of them. This sample has over 100,000 clones; approximately 85% occur once, and the top ten carry under 8%. Input material: peripheral blood. All receptors derive from a man in his 70s with acute or convalescent COVID-19.

The rearrangement joins TRBV28 to TRBJ1-2, with TRBD1 matching over 8 bases. Germline CDR1 and CDR2: MDHEN and SYDVKM. Unmatched junction bases numbered 5, after V lost 4 bases and J lost 7 bases. The CDR3 extends over 13 amino acids. CDR3 protein: CASSYGTGSGYTF. In nucleotides, the CDR3 is TGTGCCAGCAGTTACGGGACAGGTAGTGGCTACACCTTC.

The V gene is TRBV5-1, the J gene TRBJ1-1; maybe TRBD1 (5 bases). This CDR3 spans 14 amino acids. Per the germline V gene, CDR1 is SGHRS and CDR2 is YFSETQ. Trimming shortened V by 0 bases and J by 4 bases, and 10 bases separated the two germline ends. The DNA for the CDR3 is TGCGCCAGCAGCTTGGCCGCGGGACTCACTGAAGCTTTCTTT. This encodes CASSLAAGLTEAFF.

This clone was found a few times. DNA for the CDR3: TGCAGCGTTGATTTCCCACAGGGCACCTCGAACACTGAAGCTTTCTTT. Its protein product is CSVDFPQGTSNTEAFF. The chain carries TRBV29-1 and TRBJ1-1, with D possibly being TRBD1 (6 bases). Deletions cut 3 bases from V and 1 base from J, with 18 bases between. CDR3 size: 16 residues. The germline gives CDR1 SQVTM, CDR2 ANQGSEA.

J is TRBJ2-7 and V is TRBV19, with 7 bases fitting TRBD1. This CDR3 has 13 residues. Germline CDR1 and CDR2: LNHDA and SQIVND (reference sequence). The V gene end was trimmed by 5 bases and the J gene end by 2 bases; junction bases not matched to a gene: 3. The CDR3, as DNA: TGTGCCAGTAGTGTGACAGGGACCTACGAGCAGTACTTC. Its protein is CASSVTGTYEQYF.

This clone appeared once. The J gene is TRBJ2-2, the V gene TRBV2; 11 positions agree with TRBD1. The trim removed 6 bases at V and 4 bases at J, leaving 4 bases unmatched. CDR3 length equals 15 residues. CDR1 and CDR2 (germline): SNHLY, FYNNEI. The CDR3 DNA follows: TGTGCCAGCAGGATTGGGACAGGGGGCACCGGGGAGCTGTTTTTT. Protein sequence: CASRIGTGGTGELFF.

The chain links TRBV15 to TRBJ1-2; TRBD1 matches at 9 bases. V lost 7 bases and J lost 0; bases outside the gene matches: 6. The CDR3 covers 15 residues. The germline V gene encodes CDR1 LNHNV and CDR2 YYDKDF (reference sequence). The CDR3 bases are TGTGCCACCACCCCAGACAGGGGGGCTAACTATGGCTACACCTTC. Protein product: CATTPDRGANYGYTF.

This chain links TRBV18 with TRBJ2-3; no clear D. This CDR3 spans 11 amino acids. V was cut by 3 bases and J by 5 bases, with 3 bases left in between. The germline CDR1 and CDR2 sequences are KGHSH and LQKENI. This CDR3 reads CASSPIDTQYF. Here the CDR3 DNA reads TGTGCCAGCTCACCTATAGATACGCAGTATTTT.

The rearrangement joins TRBV19 to TRBJ1-2; TRBD1 is a possible D gene (5 bases). The germline V and J ends were trimmed by 7 bases and 8 bases, with 17 bases remaining between them. Germline CDR1 and CDR2: LNHDA and SQIVND (reference sequence). This CDR3 spans 13 amino acids. CDR3 sequence reads: CASTDRDSIGYTF. The CDR3, as DNA: TGTGCCAGTACTGACAGAGATAGTATCGGCTACACCTTC.

V gene TRBV25-1 combines with J gene TRBJ2-1; TRBD1 is a possible D gene (5 bases). The CDR3 spans 15 residues. V lost 3 bases to trimming and J lost 7 bases, with 16 bases between them. Germline CDR1 and CDR2: MGHDK and SYGVNS. The CDR3 DNA follows: TGTGCCAGCAGTGATCCAGGGCGGCTGGGTAATGAGCAGTTCTTC. It translates to CASSDPGRLGNEQFF.

The rearrangement links TRBV5-4 to TRBJ2-1; a weak D match, TRBD1 (6 bases). V was pared by 0 bases and J by 8 bases, with 12 bases between. Germline assignment: CDR1 SGHNT and CDR2 YYREEE (reference sequence). The CDR3 is 14 amino acids. In DNA form, the CDR3 reads TGTGCCAGCAGCTTGGCTACAGGGCGGGATGAGCAGTTCTTC. This gives the protein CASSLATGRDEQFF.